This is a list of T cell receptor beta chains from one sample in a study of T cells in Graves' hyperthyroidism and ophthalmopathy. MiXCR was run by TCRdb on the multiplex PCR reads, yielding one entry per CDR3 protein. The sample lists more than 500,000 distinct CDR3 sequences, 40% to 55% occurring once. Sequencing was done on a sample of peripheral blood or thyroid tissue (not recorded which). These receptors all come from an adult woman with Graves' disease, either hyperthyroidism or ophthalmopathy (not recorded which). Each CDR3 is given with its conserved first and last residue. The D gene is left open where the match is weak. The size field is filled for only some rows; it gives once, few, many or a size class.

V	size	J	D	length	DNA	CDR3
TRBV12-3/TRBV12-4	-	TRBJ1-1	-	11	TGTGCCAGCTCTCATGTGGGGACGGCTTTCTTT	CASSHVGTAFF
TRBV24-1	once	TRBJ2-6	-	18	TGTGCCACCAGTGATCCAACGGGCCGAAACTCTGGGGCCAACGTCCTGACTTTC	CATSDPTGRNSGANVLTF
TRBV20-1	many	TRBJ1-5	-	15	TGCAGTGCTAGAGATCTGGGCCAGGAGAATCAGCCCCAGCATTTT	CSARDLGQENQPQHF
TRBV6-1	many	TRBJ1-1	-	14	TGTGCCAGCAGTGAATCATCGGGCGACACTGAAGCTTTCTTT	CASSESSGDTEAFF
TRBV7-9	-	TRBJ1-3	-	15	TGTGCCAGCAGCCAAGGCGGGTCCTCTGGAAACACCATATATTTT	CASSQGGSSGNTIYF
TRBV12-3/TRBV12-4	many	TRBJ1-1	-	14	TGTGCCAGCAGTTTAGCGCGCCGTACGGTGGAAGCTTTCTTT	CASSLARRTVEAFF
TRBV2	many	TRBJ1-4	-	12	TGTGCCAGCAGTCTAGGTGGAGATAAACTGTTTTTT	CASSLGGDKLFF
TRBV28	few	TRBJ1-4	TRBD1	15	TGTGCCACCCAATTTCGACAGGGCGGAGGAGAAAAACTGTTTTTT	CATQFRQGGGEKLFF
TRBV4-1	many	TRBJ2-2	-	15	TGCGCCAGCAGCCAATGGGCTGCGAACACCGGGGAGCTGTTTTTT	CASSQWAANTGELFF
TRBV19	many	TRBJ1-2	-	15	TGTGCCAGTAGTATTTACCCCGGGCCCACCTATGGCTACACCTTC	CASSIYPGPTYGYTF
TRBV2	-	TRBJ1-3	TRBD1	17	TGTGCCAGCAGTGAATTGATAGGGGACAGGGTGGGAAACACCATATATTTT	CASSELIGDRVGNTIYF
TRBV7-7	-	TRBJ2-5	-	15	TGTGCTAGCAGCCGGGATCCGATCGGAGGAGAGACCCAGTACTTC	CASSRDPIGGETQYF
TRBV11-3	many	TRBJ2-2	TRBD1	17	TGTGCCAGCAGCCGCATTGGACAGGAAGGGGACACCGGGGAGCTGTTTTTT	CASSRIGQEGDTGELFF
TRBV7-8	few	TRBJ1-4	-	16	TGTGCCAGCAGCTTAGCTACAGGGATATTTTATGAAAAACTGTTTTTT	CASSLATGIFYEKLFF
TRBV13	-	TRBJ2-2	TRBD2	16	TGTGCCAGCAGCCCACCTAGCGGGTCACTCACCGGGGAGCTGTTTTTT	CASSPPSGSLTGELFF
TRBV11-2	many	TRBJ1-2	TRBD1	15	TGTGCCAGCAGCTCAATCCGGGACAGGGGGATTGGCTACACCTTC	CASSSIRDRGIGYTF
TRBV2	-	TRBJ2-7	-	13	TGTGCCAGTGCTAGAGCTTCAGCGTACGAGCAGTACTTC	CASARASAYEQYF
TRBV5-1	many	TRBJ1-2	-	16	TGCGCCAGCAGCTTACCTACTTGGGACTTCAAGGATGGCTACACCTTC	CASSLPTWDFKDGYTF
TRBV7-2	-	TRBJ1-5	-	13	TGTGCCAGCAGCTTCCCCGCAGGACAGCCCCAGCATTTT	CASSFPAGQPQHF
TRBV29-1	once	TRBJ2-7	-	15	TGCAGCGTTGATTGGTTTAGTCAGGGTAACTACGAGCAGTACTTC	CSVDWFSQGNYEQYF
TRBV28	-	TRBJ1-3	-	13	TGTGCCAGCACCCCCGGGGGTGGAAACACCATATATTTT	CASTPGGGNTIYF
TRBV5-1	many	TRBJ2-6	-	18	TGCGCCAGCAGCGTTAACCCGGGCCTCCCCTCTGGGGCCAACGTCCTGACTTTC	CASSVNPGLPSGANVLTF
TRBV9	-	TRBJ1-1	-	12	TGTGCCAGCAGCCCTCGGACCAAAGAAGCTTTCTTT	CASSPRTKEAFF
TRBV9	many	TRBJ2-5	TRBD2	15	TGTGCCAGCAGCGCGGGACTAGCGGGAGATGAGACCCAGTACTTC	CASSAGLAGDETQYF
TRBV5-1	once	TRBJ2-5	TRBD1	10	TGCGCCAGCAGCCGGGACAGCCAGTACTTC	CASSRDSQYF
TRBV11-2	many	TRBJ1-4	-	14	TGTGCCAGCGCGACCCCGGGGTCAAATGAAAAACTGTTTTTT	CASATPGSNEKLFF
TRBV15	-	TRBJ1-1	-	14	TGTGCCACCAGCAGAGGTGAACATAGCCCTGAAGCTTTCTTT	CATSRGEHSPEAFF
TRBV29-1	-	TRBJ1-1	-	13	TGCAGCGGCTTGTCTGGGACGAACACTGGAGCTTTCTTT	CSGLSGTNTGAFF
TRBV20-1	many	TRBJ1-1	TRBD1	13	TGCAGTGCTAGAGATCTGGGGACAGGGGAAGCTTTCTTT	CSARDLGTGEAFF
TRBV12-3/TRBV12-4	few	TRBJ2-5	TRBD2	16	TGTGCCAGCAGCGCCTTGACTAGCGGGGGGGCAGAGACCCAGTACTTC	CASSALTSGGAETQYF
TRBV11-2	-	TRBJ2-7	-	15	TGCGCCAGCAGCCAAGATCCCGGGATCTCCTACGAGCAGTACTTC	CASSQDPGISYEQYF
TRBV18	few	TRBJ2-5	-	14	TGTGCCAGCTCACCTACGGACGGAGCGGAGACCCAGTACTTC	CASSPTDGAETQYF
TRBV5-1	many	TRBJ2-7	TRBD1	15	TGCGCCAGCAGCCGGACAGGGACAGGCCCCTACGAGCAGTACTTC	CASSRTGTGPYEQYF
TRBV19	many	TRBJ1-5	-	16	TGTGCCAGTACCCCATCCCAGCCAGGGAAGGGTCAGCCCCAGCATTTT	CASTPSQPGKGQPQHF
TRBV29-1	few	TRBJ1-1	-	11	TGCAGCGTTGACAGGGGTTCTGAAGCTTTCTTT	CSVDRGSEAFF
TRBV7-9	many	TRBJ2-7	-	14	TGTGCCAGCAGCTTAGAGGAGGAGACCTACGAGCAGTACTTC	CASSLEEETYEQYF
TRBV5-1	few	TRBJ1-5	-	15	TGCGCCAGCAGCTTTGATGGTGATCCGAATCAGCCCCAGCATTTT	CASSFDGDPNQPQHF